Following are 30 T cell receptor beta chains from one sample sequenced in a study of cytomegalovirus exposure and HLA in healthy donors. PCR amplification relied on 60 Vbeta primers (plus 13 Jbeta primers). Using immunoSEQ multiplex PCR, the repertoire was profiled, and TCRdb retains in-frame clones only, with some absent. The table has fewer than 250,000 clones, 65% to 85% seen once. The sequenced sample was PBMCs. The receptor set was obtained from a woman aged 18-29 years in good health and CMV-seronegative.

V gene TRBV5-1 combines with J gene TRBJ2-3; the match to TRBD2 covers 12 bases. Looked up from germline, CDR1 is SGHRS and CDR2 is YFSETQ. The length of the CDR3 is 15 residues. The V and J ends lost 6 bases and 0 bases, in that order; junction bases with no gene match: 2. The CDR3, as DNA: TGCGCCAGCATTGGACTAGCGGGGAGCACAGATACGCAGTATTTT. Encoded protein: CASIGLAGSTDTQYF. The variable domain in full, with the rest retrieved from reference TRBV5-1 and TRBJ2-3, is KAGVTQTPRYLIKTRGQQVTLSCSPISGHRSVSWYQQTPGQGLQFLFEYFSETQRNKGNFPGRFSGRQFSNSRSEMNVSTLELGDSALYLCASIGLAGSTDTQYFGPGTRLTVL.

V usage is TRBV29-1 and J usage is TRBJ2-3, with D possibly TRBD1 on 5 matching bases. The CDR3 contains 15 residues. The V and J ends lost 1 base and 2 bases respectively, with 13 bases between them. From germline, CDR1 is SQVTM and CDR2 ANQGSEA. The CDR3 coding sequence is TGCAGCGTTGAAGGAGGTAGGGGCCTCACAGATACGCAGTATTTT. Its protein product is CSVEGGRGLTDTQYF.

V and J are TRBV19 and TRBJ1-6, with 8 nucleotides matching TRBD1. The CDR3 loop spans 14 amino acids. The germline CDR1 and CDR2 sequences are LNHDA and SQIVND (reference sequence). With V trimmed by 7 bases and J by 9 bases, 8 bases remained unmatched. The CDR3 sequence: CASNQGAIASPLHF. The CDR3 region has the DNA TGTGCCAGTAACCAGGGGGCAATCGCTTCACCCCTCCACTTT.

V usage is TRBV5-1 and J usage is TRBJ2-2, with TRBD1 identical over 7 bases. CDR1 and CDR2 (germline): SGHRS, YFSETQ. The CDR3 consists of 15 residues. Germline trimming cut 4 bases from V and 2 bases from J; bases unmatched to any gene: 5. CDR3 DNA sequence: TGCGCCAGCAGCAAGGGGACAGCTAACACCGGGGAGCTGTTTTTT. It specifies CASSKGTANTGELFF.

The chain employs TRBV6-4 and TRBJ2-1; TRBD1 is a possible D gene (5 bases). Germline V gives CDR1 MRHNA, CDR2 SNTAGT. There are 15 residues in the CDR3. The V end was cut by 3 bases, the J end by 5 bases, with 14 bases between. The CDR3 region has the DNA TGTGCCAGCAGTGAACAGGCCGGAACCCACAATGAGCAGTTCTTC. The encoded protein is CASSEQAGTHNEQFF.

In its sample, this clone was seen once. The chain couples TRBV28 to TRBJ2-7; D is perhaps TRBD2 (5 bases). V was pared by 2 bases and J by 1 base, with 18 bases between. CDR3 length equals 17 residues. Germline CDR1 is MDHEN and CDR2 is SYDVKM. CDR3 nucleotide sequence: TGTGCCAGCAGTTTAGCTAGCCCCACTTTCGCATCCTACGAGCAGTACTTC. This sequence encodes CASSLASPTFASYEQYF.

This rearrangement joins TRBV6-5 to TRBJ2-5; D remains ambiguous. The CDR3 consists of 15 residues. V lost 6 bases, J lost 5 bases, and 19 bases lay in between. CDR1 MNHEY and CDR2 SVGAGI come from the germline V gene. As DNA, the CDR3 is TGTGCCAGCAGCCCCGGGTGGGTCCTCCGGGAGACCCAGTACTTC. As protein: CASSPGWVLRETQYF.

This clone was seen a handful of times. The genes are TRBV4-3 and TRBJ2-7, with TRBD2 as a possible D gene (7 bases). V was trimmed by 0 bases and J by 7 bases, leaving 16 bases between them. This CDR3 comprises 15 residues. Germline V gene sequence: CDR1 LGHNA, CDR2 YSLEER. The CDR3 is CASSQDSAGAGEQYF. CDR3 coding DNA: TGCGCCAGCAGCCAAGACTCCGCGGGGGCCGGGGAGCAGTACTTC.

V usage is TRBV14 and J usage is TRBJ1-3; TRBD1 might be the D (5 bases). V was shortened by 6 bases and J by 0 bases, with 24 bases between the two germline ends. This CDR3 region has 19 residues. CDR1 and CDR2 (germline): SGHDN, FVKESK. The CDR3 DNA is TGTGCCAGCAGACTTCAAACCGATCACAGGATACTCTCTGGAAACACCATATATTTT. Translated, it gives CASRLQTDHRILSGNTIYF.

This chain connects TRBV4-2 to TRBJ2-3, with D maybe TRBD2 (6 bases). There are 15 residues in the CDR3. Trimming stripped 1 base from V and 2 bases from J, with 10 bases between. Germline V gives CDR1 LGHNA, CDR2 YNFKEQ. CDR3 sequence: CASSQAGEDTDTQYF. CDR3 coding DNA: TGTGCCAGCAGCCAAGCGGGGGAAGACACAGATACGCAGTATTTT.

The CDR3 region has the DNA TGTGCCAGCAGCAAAGGGGCGGGGGGACGTTACAATGAGCAGTTCTTC. Its protein product is CASSKGAGGRYNEQFF. The chain couples TRBV7-2 to TRBJ2-1; TRBD2 aligns across 8 bases. CDR3 length: 16 residues. J was trimmed by 4 bases and V by 5 bases; bases with no gene match: 10. The germline CDR1 and CDR2 sequences are SGHTA and FQGNSA.

The J gene is TRBJ1-2, the V gene TRBV6-5, with D possibly matching TRBD1 (6 bases). CDR1 MNHEY and CDR2 SVGAGI come from the germline V gene. CDR3 length equals 13 residues. V was trimmed by 4 bases and J by 4 bases, leaving 10 bases between them. DNA for the CDR3: TGTGCCAGCAGTTTGGGACATGGCTATGGCTACACCTTC. This translates into CASSLGHGYGYTF.

V usage is TRBV6-5 and J usage is TRBJ1-1; D uncertain. The germline V gene encodes CDR1 MNHEY and CDR2 SVGAGI. The CDR3 is 13 residues long. V was clipped by 6 bases and J by 1 base, with 9 bases between them. The CDR3 DNA is TGTGCCAGCAGGAACCAGCGGAACACTGAAGCTTTCTTT. The encoded protein is CASRNQRNTEAFF.

The genes are TRBV5-1 and TRBJ2-5; 8 bases line up with TRBD1. Trimming removed 5 bases from V and 5 bases from J; junction bases left unmatched: 11. Germline V gene lookup returns CDR1 SGHRS and CDR2 YFSETQ. The CDR3 is made up of 15 amino acids. The CDR3 DNA follows: TGCGCCAGCAGTCCCGGGACAGGAGGACAGGAGACCCAGTACTTC. Translated, it gives CASSPGTGGQETQYF.

V and J are TRBV28 and TRBJ1-1; TRBD1 might be the D (6 bases). The CDR3 runs to 11 residues. From germline, CDR1 is MDHEN and CDR2 SYDVKM. V dropped 8 bases and J dropped 12 bases, with 16 bases sitting between them. CDR3 sequence: CASGLQGITFF. The DNA of the CDR3 is TGTGCCAGCGGATTACAGGGTATTACTTTCTTT.

The CDR3 DNA reads as TGTGCCAGCAGTTACTGGCAGAACACAGATACGCAGTATTTT. The encoded protein is CASSYWQNTDTQYF. The J gene is TRBJ2-3, the V gene TRBV6-5, with D hard to call. This CDR3 has 14 residues. The V end was cut by 1 base, the J end by 2 bases, with 7 bases between. The germline V gene encodes CDR1 MNHEY and CDR2 SVGAGI.

The V and J genes are TRBV19 and TRBJ1-2; D remains unclear. The CDR3 spans 15 residues. V was trimmed by 0 bases and J by 5 bases, leaving 13 bases between them. Germline lookup yields CDR1 LNHDA and CDR2 SQIVND (reference sequence). DNA for the CDR3: TGTGCCAGTAGTATAGATTGGACTTCCCCTTATGGCTACACCTTC. Its translation: CASSIDWTSPYGYTF.

This clone has just a few counts. This chain links TRBV5-1 with TRBJ2-3, with 13 bases identical to TRBD2. Germline lookup yields CDR1 SGHRS and CDR2 YFSETQ. This CDR3 region has 19 residues. With 2 bases clipped from V and 0 bases from J, the junction kept 9 bases outside the gene matches. The CDR3 nucleotides read TGCGCCAGCAGCTTCGTTCCAGGGACTAGCGGGGATAGCACAGATACGCAGTATTTT. It translates to CASSFVPGTSGDSTDTQYF. The whole variable domain, remainder taken from reference TRBV5-1 and TRBJ2-3, is KAGVTQTPRYLIKTRGQQVTLSCSPISGHRSVSWYQQTPGQGLQFLFEYFSETQRNKGNFPGRFSGRQFSNSRSEMNVSTLELGDSALYLCASSFVPGTSGDSTDTQYFGPGTRLTVL.

The rearrangement uses TRBV5-1 and TRBJ2-5; TRBD1 matches at 7 bases. From germline, CDR1 is SGHRS and CDR2 YFSETQ. There are 13 residues in the CDR3. The trim removed 5 bases at V and 5 bases at J, leaving 6 bases unmatched. CDR3 protein: CASSGTATETQYF. The CDR3, as DNA: TGCGCCAGCAGTGGGACAGCGACGGAGACCCAGTACTTC.

In nucleotides, the CDR3 is TGTGCCAGCAGTTACCGCCAGGGGTCCGGCGGGGAGCTGTTTTTT. Its protein is CASSYRQGSGGELFF. J is TRBJ2-2 and V is TRBV6-5, with a possible D match to TRBD1 (6 bases). Trimming pared 2 bases from V and 7 bases from J, leaving 14 bases between. The germline V gene encodes CDR1 MNHEY and CDR2 SVGAGI. The CDR3 consists of 15 residues.

The chain joins TRBV14 to TRBJ2-1; possibly TRBD1 for D (5 bases). Per germline, CDR1 SGHDN and CDR2 FVKESK. This CDR3 comprises 16 residues. V lost 1 base and J 0 bases, leaving 10 bases between the germline ends. The CDR3 reads CASSQVGQSSYNEQFF. CDR3 DNA sequence: TGTGCCAGCAGCCAAGTGGGGCAAAGCTCCTACAATGAGCAGTTCTTC. The whole variable domain, remainder taken from reference TRBV14 and TRBJ2-1, is EAGVTQFPSHSVIEKGQTVTLRCDPISGHDNLYWYRRVMGKEIKFLLHFVKESKQDESGMPNNRFLAERTGGTYSTLKVQPAELEDSGVYFCASSQVGQSSYNEQFFGPGTRLTVL.

Of note for this clone: The same CDR3 can be traced to other DNA sequences in this sample. The rearrangement links TRBV28 to TRBJ1-1; D is uncertain. There are 14 residues in the CDR3. Per the germline V gene, CDR1 is MDHEN and CDR2 is SYDVKM. Trimming took off 1 base at V and 1 base at J, with 7 bases between the two ends. CDR3 nucleotides: TGTGCCAGCAGTTTATCCGGGTCGAACACTGAAGCTTTCTTT. Translation: CASSLSGSNTEAFF.

There are a few counts of this clone. Additional DNA sequences in this sample encode the identical CDR3. The chain combines TRBV5-1 with TRBJ2-7; 7 bases map to TRBD2. The germline V gene has CDR1 SGHRS and CDR2 YFSETQ. The CDR3 is 14 amino acids. J was trimmed by 4 bases and V by 0 bases; bases with no gene match: 4. CDR3 sequence: CASSLEGGRYEQYF. Here the CDR3 DNA reads TGCGCCAGCAGCTTGGAGGGAGGGAGATACGAGCAGTACTTC.

This clone was observed a handful of times. The chain recombines TRBV6-1 with TRBJ1-5; 7 bases match TRBD1. CDR3 size: 13 residues. Looked up from germline, CDR1 is MNHNS and CDR2 is SASEGT. The V segment lost 6 bases and the J segment 7 bases; nucleotides outside the gene matches: 6. The CDR3: CASSDRDGQPQHF. CDR3 in DNA: TGTGCCAGCAGCGACAGGGATGGACAGCCCCAGCATTTT.

The chain employs TRBV9 and TRBJ1-6; perhaps TRBD1 as D (6 bases). The germline V gene encodes CDR1 SGDLS and CDR2 YYNGEE. V was pared by 2 bases and J by 5 bases, with 8 bases between. CDR3 size: 14 residues. DNA for the CDR3: TGTGCCAGCAGCGTGCGACAGGATAATTCACCCCTCCACTTT. Its translation is CASSVRQDNSPLHF. The full variable domain, with the rest looked up from reference TRBV9 and TRBJ1-6, is DSGVTQTPKHLITATGQRVTLRCSPRSGDLSVYWYQQSLDQGLQFLIQYYNGEERAKGNILERFSAQQFPDLHSELNLSSLELGDSALYFCASSVRQDNSPLHFGNGTRLTVT.

The chain couples TRBV7-2 to TRBJ1-6, with D possibly being TRBD1 (5 bases). The V gene's germline CDR1 is SGHTA and CDR2 FQGNSA. V was cut by 5 bases and J by 6 bases, with 17 bases left in between. The CDR3 has 16 amino acids. The CDR3 here is CASSPLAGYSNSPLHF. The CDR3 DNA reads as TGTGCCAGCAGCCCGCTGGCAGGGTATAGTAATTCACCCCTCCACTTT.

The chain links TRBV29-1 to TRBJ2-3; D is undetermined. Germline CDR1 and CDR2: SQVTM and ANQGSEA. This CDR3 has 14 residues. The V and J ends lost 7 bases and 4 bases respectively, with 18 bases between them. The CDR3 is CSGHRGDLSDTQYF. The CDR3 region has the DNA TGCAGCGGTCATCGAGGAGATCTCTCAGATACGCAGTATTTT.

The chain carries TRBV19 and TRBJ2-2; D possibly corresponds to TRBD1 (8 bases). Trimming took 6 bases from V and 7 from J, leaving 15 bases between them. Germline V gene lookup returns CDR1 LNHDA and CDR2 SQIVND (reference sequence). This CDR3 has 14 amino acids. The CDR3 protein is CASRMDREGGELFF. CDR3 DNA: TGTGCCAGTAGGATGGACAGGGAGGGCGGGGAGCTGTTTTTT.

CDR3 loop: CASSYSPGQGPSNSYEQYF. CDR3 bases: TGCGCCAGCAGCTACAGCCCGGGACAGGGGCCCTCTAACTCCTACGAGCAGTACTTC. The chain recombines TRBV5-1 with TRBJ2-7; 10 bases fit TRBD1. Losses at the gene ends were 3 bases for V and 0 bases for J; bases not matched to a gene: 15. CDR3 length equals 19 residues. Germline V gene sequence: CDR1 SGHRS, CDR2 YFSETQ.

The chain employs TRBV7-6 and TRBJ2-7; D possibly corresponds to TRBD2 (6 bases). CDR1 and CDR2 (germline): SGHVS, FNYEAQ. This CDR3 is built from 14 residues. Deletions cut 4 bases from V and 3 bases from J, with 13 bases between. CDR3 residues: CASSSLAFSYEQYF. CDR3 nucleotides: TGTGCCAGCAGCTCCCTAGCGTTTAGCTACGAGCAGTACTTC. The full variable domain, with the rest looked up from reference TRBV7-6 and TRBJ2-7, is GAGVSQSPRYKVTKRGQDVALRCDPISGHVSLYWYRQALGQGPEFLTYFNYEAQQDKSGLPNDRFSAERPEGSISTLTIQRTEQRDSAMYRCASSSLAFSYEQYFGPGTRLTVT.